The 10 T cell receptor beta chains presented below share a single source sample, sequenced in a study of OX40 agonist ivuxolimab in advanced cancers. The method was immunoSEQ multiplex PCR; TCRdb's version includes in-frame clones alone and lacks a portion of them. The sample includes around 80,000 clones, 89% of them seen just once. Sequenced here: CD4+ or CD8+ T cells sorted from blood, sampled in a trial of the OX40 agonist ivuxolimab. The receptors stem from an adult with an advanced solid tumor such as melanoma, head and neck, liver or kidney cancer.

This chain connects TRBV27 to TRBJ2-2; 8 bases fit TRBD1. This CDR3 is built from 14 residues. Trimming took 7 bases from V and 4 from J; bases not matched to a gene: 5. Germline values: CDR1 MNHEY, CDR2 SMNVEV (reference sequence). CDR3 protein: CASNIRGPTGELFF. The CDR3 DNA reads TGTGCCAGCAACATCAGGGGGCCCACCGGGGAGCTGTTTTTT.

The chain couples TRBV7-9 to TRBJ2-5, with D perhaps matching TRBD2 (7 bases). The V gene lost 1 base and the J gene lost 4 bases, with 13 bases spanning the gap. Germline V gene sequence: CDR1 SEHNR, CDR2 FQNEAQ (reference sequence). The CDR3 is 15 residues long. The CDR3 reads CASSLDGGAGETQYF. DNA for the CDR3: TGTGCCAGCAGCTTAGATGGGGGGGCTGGAGAGACCCAGTACTTC.

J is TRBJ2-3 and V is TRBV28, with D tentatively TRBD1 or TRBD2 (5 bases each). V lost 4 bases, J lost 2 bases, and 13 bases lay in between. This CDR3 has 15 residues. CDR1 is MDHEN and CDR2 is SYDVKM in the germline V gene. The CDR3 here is CASSSSGAHTDTQYF. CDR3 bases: TGTGCCAGCAGTTCGTCCGGGGCCCACACAGATACGCAGTATTTT.

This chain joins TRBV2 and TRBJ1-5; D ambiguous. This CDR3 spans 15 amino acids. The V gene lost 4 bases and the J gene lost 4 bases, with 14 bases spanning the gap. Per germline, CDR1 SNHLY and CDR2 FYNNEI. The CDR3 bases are TGTGCCAGCAGTGCATTCGGGGTCCTAAATCAGCCCCAGCATTTT. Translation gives CASSAFGVLNQPQHF.

The CDR3 nucleotides are TGTGCCTGGACAGGGAGGGCCTACAATGAGCAGTTCTTC. Its translation is CAWTGRAYNEQFF. The chain has TRBV30 and TRBJ2-1; 7 bases align to TRBD2. In germline, CDR1 is GTSNPN, CDR2 SVGIG (reference sequence). There are 13 residues in the CDR3. Trimming removed 4 bases from V and 2 bases from J; junction bases left unmatched: 2. The full variable domain, in which reference TRBV30 and TRBJ2-1 provide the parts outside the CDR3, is SQTIHQWPATLVQPVGSPLSLECTVEGTSNPNLYWYRQAAGRGLQLLFYSVGIGQISSEVPQNLSASRPQDRQFILSSKKLLLSDSGFYLCAWTGRAYNEQFFGPGTRLTVL.

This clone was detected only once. CDR3 coding DNA: TGTGCCAGCAGTGAGTATGTGAAGGGCGAGCAGTACTTC. This gives the protein CASSEYVKGEQYF. V and J are TRBV27 and TRBJ2-7; D gene unclear. The CDR3 has 13 residues. Trimming shortened V by 5 bases and J by 6 bases, and 14 bases separated the two germline ends. CDR1 and CDR2 (germline): MNHEY, SMNVEV (reference sequence).

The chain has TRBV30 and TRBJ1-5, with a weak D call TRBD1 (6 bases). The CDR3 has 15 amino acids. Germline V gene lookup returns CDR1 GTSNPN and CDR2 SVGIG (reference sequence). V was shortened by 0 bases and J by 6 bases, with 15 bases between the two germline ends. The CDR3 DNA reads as TGTGCCTGGAGTGTACCTTCTGCAGGGGTTCAGCCCCAGCATTTT. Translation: CAWSVPSAGVQPQHF.

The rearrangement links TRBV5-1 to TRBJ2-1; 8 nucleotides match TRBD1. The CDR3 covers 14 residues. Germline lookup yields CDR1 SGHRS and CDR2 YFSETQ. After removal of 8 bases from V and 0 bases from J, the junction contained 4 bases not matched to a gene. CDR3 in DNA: TGCGCCAGTTCGACAGGGGCCTCCTACAATGAGCAGTTCTTC. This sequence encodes CASSTGASYNEQFF.

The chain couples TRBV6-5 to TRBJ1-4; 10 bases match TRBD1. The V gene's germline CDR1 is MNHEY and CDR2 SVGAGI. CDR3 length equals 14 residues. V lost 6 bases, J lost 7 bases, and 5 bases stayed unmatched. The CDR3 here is CASRAGTGVEKLFF. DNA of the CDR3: TGTGCCAGCAGAGCCGGGACAGGGGTTGAAAAACTGTTTTTT.

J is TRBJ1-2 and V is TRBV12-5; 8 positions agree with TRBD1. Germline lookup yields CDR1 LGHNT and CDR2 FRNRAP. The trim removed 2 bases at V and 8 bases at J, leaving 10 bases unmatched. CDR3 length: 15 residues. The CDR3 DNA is TGTGCTAGTGGTTTGTTCGAACAGGGGGAGGGAGGCTACACCTTC. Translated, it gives CASGLFEQGEGGYTF.